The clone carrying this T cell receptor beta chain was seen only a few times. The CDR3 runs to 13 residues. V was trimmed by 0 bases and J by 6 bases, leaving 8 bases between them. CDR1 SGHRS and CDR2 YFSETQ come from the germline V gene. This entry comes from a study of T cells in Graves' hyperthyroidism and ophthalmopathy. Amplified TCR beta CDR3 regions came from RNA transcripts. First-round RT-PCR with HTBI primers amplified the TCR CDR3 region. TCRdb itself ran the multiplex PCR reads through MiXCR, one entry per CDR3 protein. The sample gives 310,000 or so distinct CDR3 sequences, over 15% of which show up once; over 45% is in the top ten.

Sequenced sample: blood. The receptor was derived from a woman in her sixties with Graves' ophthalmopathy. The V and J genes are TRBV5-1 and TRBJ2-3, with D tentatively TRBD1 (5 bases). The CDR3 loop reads CASSLEGVDTQYF. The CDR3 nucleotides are TGCGCCAGCAGCTTGGAAGGGGTGGATACGCAGTATTTT.